The clone carrying this TCR beta chain was found a few times. The antigen is unknown. The entry originates in a study of identical twins. General study findings and limits: Abundant beta clonotypes from cord blood bore fewer insertions; memory repertoires lacked this pattern. Analyses of zero insertions could, in part, be confounded by invariant MAIT and iNKT cells.

A universal primer site came from template switching; cDNA carried unique molecular identifiers. TCRdb re-analysed the 5' RACE reads in MiXCR, keeping a single row per CDR3 protein. The sample holds approximately 230,000 distinct CDR3 sequences, around 6.5% seen once. The same data also went into a second study, on T cells expressing NK-cell markers. That source notes: Among CD8+ T cells from 5 to 7 donors, dominant NKG2C+ clonotypes accounted for about 1.0-7.5%.

The sample was CD8+ T cells sorted from blood. The clonotype was recovered from a woman aged 18 to 35 in good health.

The CDR3 DNA sequence: TGTGCCTCCTGCCCAGCCCCGGGCAAGGGGCCGGCTTATGGCTACACCTTC. The encoded protein is CASCPAPGKGPAYGYTF. This chain joins TRBV3-1 and TRBJ1-2; D might be TRBD1 (5 bases). The germline V gene has CDR1 LGHDT and CDR2 YNNKEL (reference sequence). This CDR3 has 17 amino acids. Trimming took 11 bases from V and 5 from J, leaving 30 bases between them. Complete variable domain (other parts from reference TRBV3-1 and TRBJ1-2): DTAVSQTPKYLVTQMGNDKSIKCEQNLGHDTMYWYKQDSKKFLKIMFSYNNKELIINETVPNRFSPKSPDKAHLNLHINSLELGDSAVYFCASCPAPGKGPAYGYTFGSGTRLTVV.